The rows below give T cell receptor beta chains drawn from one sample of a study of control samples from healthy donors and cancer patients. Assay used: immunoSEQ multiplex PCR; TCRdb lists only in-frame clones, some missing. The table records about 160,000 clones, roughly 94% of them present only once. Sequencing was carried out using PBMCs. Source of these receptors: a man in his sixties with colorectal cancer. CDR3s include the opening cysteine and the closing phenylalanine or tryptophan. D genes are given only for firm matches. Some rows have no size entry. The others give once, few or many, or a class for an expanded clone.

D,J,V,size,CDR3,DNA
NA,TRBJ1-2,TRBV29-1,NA,CSVPGILGSYTF,TGCAGCGTCCCGGGGATTCTCGGTAGCTACACCTTC
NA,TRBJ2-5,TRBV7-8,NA,CASIQQGGQETQYF,TGTGCCAGCATCCAACAGGGCGGTCAAGAGACCCAGTACTTC
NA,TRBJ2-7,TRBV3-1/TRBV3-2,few,CASSQDSRRHEQYF,TGTGCCAGCAGCCAAGATTCTCGGCGTCACGAGCAGTACTTC
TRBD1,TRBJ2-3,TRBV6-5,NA,CASSYGQGGTDTQYF,TGTGCCAGCAGTTACGGGCAGGGGGGCACAGATACGCAGTATTTT
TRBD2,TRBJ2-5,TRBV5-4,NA,CASSLAGGETQYF,TGTGCCAGCAGCTTAGCGGGGGGGGAGACCCAGTACTTC
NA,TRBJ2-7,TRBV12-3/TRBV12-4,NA,CASSLDLSYEQYF,TGTGCCAGCAGTTTAGACCTGAGCTACGAGCAGTACTTC
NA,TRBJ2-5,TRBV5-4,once,CASSIKETQYF,TGTGCCAGCAGCATAAAAGAGACCCAGTACTTC
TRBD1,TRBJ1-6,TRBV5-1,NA,CASSRTTGMDSPLHF,TGCGCCAGCAGCCGTACGACAGGGATGGATTCACCCCTCCACTTT
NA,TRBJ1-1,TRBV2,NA,CASSSENTEAFF,TGTGCCAGCTCCTCCGAGAACACTGAAGCTTTCTTT
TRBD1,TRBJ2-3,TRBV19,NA,CASSTDRGTDTQYF,TGTGCCAGTAGTACCGACAGGGGCACAGATACGCAGTATTTT